These 30 T cell receptor beta chains share one sample of origin, sequenced in a study of beta chain features in type 1 diabetes. Expressed TCRB transcripts got sequenced, as all isolated RNA was reverse transcribed. Measured with immunoSEQ multiplex PCR; TCRdb has only the in-frame clones, and not every one. The data show 900,000 or so clones, with about a sixth seen just once and 0.023% held by the top ten. The sequencing sample was made of naive CD4+ T cells from blood. All receptors come from a woman younger than 35 in good health.

The chain combines TRBV27 with TRBJ2-3; no clear D. Germline CDR1 is MNHEY and CDR2 is SMNVEV (reference sequence). With 5 bases removed from V and 7 bases from J, the gap between germline ends came to 7 bases. This CDR3 contains 11 residues. The CDR3 nucleotides are TGTGCCAGCAGTCTGGGCCATACGCAGTATTTT. Its translation: CASSLGHTQYF.

The CDR3 DNA is TGTGCCAGCAGCGTAGCTCTAAACACCGGGGAGCTGTTTTTT. Translating it yields CASSVALNTGELFF. The chain uses TRBV9 and TRBJ2-2; D uncertain. CDR3 size: 14 residues. V lost 0 bases to trimming and J lost 2 bases, with 5 bases between them. Germline values: CDR1 SGDLS, CDR2 YYNGEE. Supplemented by reference TRBV9 and TRBJ2-2, the full variable domain reads DSGVTQTPKHLITATGQRVTLRCSPRSGDLSVYWYQQSLDQGLQFLIQYYNGEERAKGNILERFSAQQFPDLHSELNLSSLELGDSALYFCASSVALNTGELFFGEGSRLTVL.

Only a few counts were recorded for this clone. The V gene is TRBV9, the J gene TRBJ2-1; TRBD2 matches 7 bases. Germline values: CDR1 SGDLS, CDR2 YYNGEE. The V gene end was trimmed by 0 bases and the J gene end by 1 base; junction bases not matched to a gene: 10. The CDR3 extends over 18 amino acids. The CDR3 spells CASSVGAGEKRSYNEQFF. The CDR3 region has the DNA TGTGCCAGCAGCGTAGGGGCGGGAGAAAAGCGGTCCTACAATGAGCAGTTCTTC. The complete variable domain, with remaining parts taken from reference TRBV9 and TRBJ2-1, reads DSGVTQTPKHLITATGQRVTLRCSPRSGDLSVYWYQQSLDQGLQFLIQYYNGEERAKGNILERFSAQQFPDLHSELNLSSLELGDSALYFCASSVGAGEKRSYNEQFFGPGTRLTVL.

V and J are TRBV13 and TRBJ2-3; D possibly uses TRBD1 or TRBD2 (5 bases each). Trimming took off 5 bases at V and 2 bases at J, with 14 bases between the two ends. The CDR3 totals 15 residues. Germline CDR1 is PRHDT and CDR2 is FYEKMQ (reference sequence). This CDR3 is CASSPRDGPTDTQYF. CDR3 sequence (DNA): TGTGCCAGCAGCCCCCGGGACGGGCCCACAGATACGCAGTATTTT. Supplemented by reference TRBV13 and TRBJ2-3, the full variable domain reads AAGVIQSPRHLIKEKRETATLKCYPIPRHDTVYWYQQGPGQDPQFLISFYEKMQSDKGSIPDRFSAQQFSDYHSELNMSSLELGDSALYFCASSPRDGPTDTQYFGPGTRLTVL.

V gene TRBV4-3 combines with J gene TRBJ1-4; 9 positions agree with TRBD1. The CDR3 loop spans 18 amino acids. Trimming removed 1 base from V and 7 bases from J; junction bases left unmatched: 13. Germline V gene sequence: CDR1 LGHNA, CDR2 YSLEER. The DNA for the CDR3 is TGCGCCAGCAGCCAAGTTCAGGGGTCAACAGGGGGCGTTGAAAAACTGTTTTTT. Its translation: CASSQVQGSTGGVEKLFF.

This clone turned up a few times. The chain links TRBV5-1 to TRBJ2-3; 12 bases match TRBD2. Germline-derived CDR1 and CDR2 are SGHRS and YFSETQ. The CDR3 contains 15 residues. J was trimmed by 5 bases and V by 1 base; bases with no gene match: 2. CDR3 loop: CASSLKTSGRDTQYF. CDR3 sequence (DNA): TGCGCCAGCAGCTTGAAGACTAGCGGGAGAGATACGCAGTATTTT.

Concerning this clone: The sample holds other DNA sequences that translate to the same CDR3. The chain couples TRBV6-6 to TRBJ2-6; D is unresolved. Per germline, CDR1 MNHNY and CDR2 SVGAGI (reference sequence). V was pared by 0 bases and J by 0 bases, with 3 bases between. The CDR3 contains 15 residues. Written as DNA, the CDR3 is TGTGCCAGCAGTTACTCGAACTCTGGGGCCAACGTCCTGACTTTC. This gives the protein CASSYSNSGANVLTF.

This chain connects TRBV29-1 to TRBJ2-3; TRBD1 agrees at 9 bases. V trimming: 6 bases; J trimming: 3 bases; junction bases outside the gene matches: 7. Germline V lookup: CDR1 SQVTM, CDR2 ANQGSEA. The CDR3 extends over 14 amino acids. The CDR3 spells CSVIPTGGTDTQYF. Here the CDR3 DNA reads TGCAGCGTCATCCCGACAGGGGGGACAGATACGCAGTATTTT.

This clone was counted only a few times. Other DNA sequences of this sample code for an identical CDR3. V gene TRBV15 combines with J gene TRBJ2-5; no firm D call. Trimming took 1 base from V and 4 from J, leaving 4 bases between them. CDR3 size: 12 residues. Germline assignment: CDR1 LNHNV and CDR2 YYDKDF (reference sequence). The CDR3 sequence is CATSRVSETQYF. As DNA, the CDR3 is TGTGCCACCAGCAGAGTATCAGAGACCCAGTACTTC.

The chain links TRBV27 to TRBJ2-5; weak D call: TRBD1 (5 bases). From germline, CDR1 is MNHEY and CDR2 SMNVEV (reference sequence). V was pared by 6 bases and J by 2 bases, with 10 bases between. The CDR3 length is 13 residues. The DNA for the CDR3 is TGTGCCAGCAGGAGCAGGGAACAAGAGACCCAGTACTTC. Its translation: CASRSREQETQYF.

This clone was observed a few times. The chain uses TRBV4-2 and TRBJ2-5, with 8 bases matching TRBD2. With V trimmed by 4 bases and J by 5 bases, 12 bases remained unmatched. The CDR3 extends over 16 amino acids. The germline gives CDR1 LGHNA, CDR2 YNFKEQ. The DNA for the CDR3 is TGTGCCAGCAGCCGCGGACTAGCCGGAGGGGGGGAGACCCAGTACTTC. This sequence encodes CASSRGLAGGGETQYF.

The chain uses TRBV18 and TRBJ1-4; D ambiguous. Germline lookup yields CDR1 KGHSH and CDR2 LQKENI. The CDR3 runs to 15 residues. Trimming removed 2 bases from V and 4 bases from J, with 11 bases in between. The chain's CDR3 is CASSPNRLINEKLFF. The CDR3, as DNA: TGTGCCAGCTCACCAAACCGACTGATTAATGAAAAACTGTTTTTT.

The sample holds a few counts of this clone. CDR3 bases: TGTGCCATCAGTGGTCGACTAGCGAGCACAGATACGCAGTATTTT. This codes for CAISGRLASTDTQYF. J is TRBJ2-3 and V is TRBV10-3; 8 bases agree with TRBD2. The CDR3 consists of 15 residues. The germline V gene encodes CDR1 ENHRY and CDR2 SYGVKD. V lost 4 bases, J lost 0 bases, and 3 bases stayed unmatched.

Only a few counts were recorded for this clone. The chain joins TRBV11-2 to TRBJ2-7; 7 nucleotides line up with TRBD1. Trimming removed 5 bases from V and 2 bases from J; junction bases left unmatched: 6. CDR1 and CDR2 from the germline V gene are SGHAT and FQNNGV. This CDR3 has 14 amino acids. CDR3 DNA sequence: TGTGCCAGCAGCCGAGGGACAGTCGCCTACGAGCAGTACTTC. It specifies CASSRGTVAYEQYF.

A word on this clone: Other DNA sequences in this specimen translate into the identical CDR3. The V call is TRBV7-3, the J call TRBJ1-1, with TRBD1 identical over 8 bases. The CDR3 contains 14 residues. Per germline, CDR1 SGHTA and CDR2 FQGTGA. With V trimmed by 4 bases and J by 2 bases, 3 bases remained unmatched. Here the CDR3 reads CASSSGQGNTEAFF. The DNA of the CDR3 is TGTGCCAGCAGCTCCGGACAGGGAAACACTGAAGCTTTCTTT.

This clone has just a few counts. The sample has other DNA sequences that encode this CDR3 too. This chain connects TRBV5-4 to TRBJ1-1; D not certain. The CDR3 runs 14 residues. V lost 0 bases and J lost 1, with 7 bases in between. Germline V lookup: CDR1 SGHNT, CDR2 YYREEE (reference sequence). For the CDR3, the DNA is TGTGCCAGCAGCTTGGGAGCTTCGAACACTGAAGCTTTCTTT. Translation: CASSLGASNTEAFF.

This chain uses TRBV13 with TRBJ2-1, with TRBD2 matching 11 bases. CDR1 is PRHDT and CDR2 is FYEKMQ in the germline V gene (reference sequence). This CDR3 is 17 amino acids long. J gave up 7 bases and V 5 bases, and 13 bases lay outside the gene matches. CDR3 region: CASSPPGTSGSWNEQFF. The CDR3 coding sequence is TGTGCCAGCAGCCCCCCGGGTACTAGCGGGAGTTGGAATGAGCAGTTCTTC.

The rearrangement joins TRBV29-1 to TRBJ2-1, with a tentative D call TRBD2 (5 bases). The CDR3 totals 13 residues. V gave up 3 bases and J gave up 3 bases, with 9 bases separating them. Germline-derived CDR1 and CDR2 are SQVTM and ANQGSEA. The CDR3: CSVESGDYNEQFF. Here the CDR3 DNA reads TGCAGCGTTGAGAGCGGAGACTACAATGAGCAGTTCTTC.

The J gene is TRBJ2-1, the V gene TRBV7-9; no definite D call. This CDR3 has 15 amino acids. V gave up 5 bases and J gave up 8 bases, with 19 bases separating them. Germline-derived CDR1 and CDR2 are SEHNR and FQNEAQ (reference sequence). CDR3 in amino acids: CASSPLGLKWYEQFF. CDR3 nucleotides: TGTGCCAGCAGCCCCCTCGGGCTGAAATGGTATGAGCAGTTCTTC.

The V gene is TRBV11-2, the J gene TRBJ2-7; 10 nucleotides agree with TRBD2. Germline CDR1 and CDR2: SGHAT and FQNNGV. This CDR3 spans 17 amino acids. V shed 5 bases, J shed 4 bases, and the junction held 14 bases outside the gene matches. The CDR3 here is CASSGLTKREGRYEQYF. CDR3 coding DNA: TGTGCCAGCAGCGGGCTGACAAAGCGGGAGGGCCGATACGAGCAGTACTTC.

In this sample, this clone turned up a few times. The V gene is TRBV9, the J gene TRBJ2-3; D ambiguous. V was clipped by 0 bases and J by 1 base, with 9 bases between them. Germline assignment: CDR1 SGDLS and CDR2 YYNGEE. The CDR3 contains 15 residues. In DNA form, the CDR3 reads TGTGCCAGCAGCGTAGCTACTATGGGCACAGATACGCAGTATTTT. It translates to CASSVATMGTDTQYF. Supplemented by reference TRBV9 and TRBJ2-3, the full variable domain reads DSGVTQTPKHLITATGQRVTLRCSPRSGDLSVYWYQQSLDQGLQFLIQYYNGEERAKGNILERFSAQQFPDLHSELNLSSLELGDSALYFCASSVATMGTDTQYFGPGTRLTVL.

This clone was observed a handful of times. The genes are TRBV5-1 and TRBJ1-5; D is undetermined. The CDR3 is 14 residues long. Trimming cost V 0 bases and J 6 bases, with 10 bases left between them. Germline V gene sequence: CDR1 SGHRS, CDR2 YFSETQ. In nucleotides, the CDR3 is TGCGCCAGCAGCTTGGGGTCTAGTGGTCAGCCCCAGCATTTT. Amino acids: CASSLGSSGQPQHF.

The rearrangement links TRBV6-5 to TRBJ2-5; 11 nucleotides align to TRBD2. V was pared by 2 bases and J by 6 bases, with 8 bases of the junction left unmatched. Germline CDR1 MNHEY, CDR2 SVGAGI. This CDR3 is 16 amino acids long. CDR3 loop: CASSYRGLAGLQTQYF. The DNA for the CDR3 is TGTGCCAGCAGTTACCGCGGACTAGCGGGTTTACAGACCCAGTACTTC.

This clone appeared a few times. V usage is TRBV7-2 and J usage is TRBJ2-7, with D possibly matching TRBD2 (6 bases). The germline V gene encodes CDR1 SGHTA and CDR2 FQGNSA. The CDR3 length is 15 residues. V dropped 7 bases and J dropped 4 bases, with 20 bases sitting between them. In nucleotides, the CDR3 is TGTGCCAGCACCCTGAACGCCGCAGGGAGGTACGAGCAGTACTTC. Translating gives CASTLNAAGRYEQYF.

The chain combines TRBV2 with TRBJ2-2; 7 bases match TRBD2. V gave up 8 bases and J gave up 1 base; unmatched junction bases: 7. Germline V gene data show CDR1 as SNHLY and CDR2 as FYNNEI. The CDR3 is 15 residues long. This CDR3 reads CASYGLGENTGELFF. DNA of the CDR3: TGTGCCAGCTACGGACTAGGGGAGAACACCGGGGAGCTGTTTTTT.

This chain connects TRBV15 to TRBJ2-5; tentatively, D is TRBD2 (6 bases). From germline, CDR1 is LNHNV and CDR2 YYDKDF (reference sequence). V shed 1 base and J shed 1 base, with 7 bases lying between them. The CDR3 sequence is 14 residues long. The CDR3 nucleotides are TGTGCCACCAGCAGAGGGACTATCCAAGAGACCCAGTACTTC. This encodes CATSRGTIQETQYF.

This clone came up a few times. The V and J genes are TRBV6-5 and TRBJ1-2; 7 bases agree with TRBD1. The J segment lost 3 bases and the V segment lost 10 bases, leaving 8 bases of the junction unmatched. Germline-derived CDR1 and CDR2 are MNHEY and SVGAGI. CDR3 length equals 13 residues. The CDR3 nucleotides are TGTGCCATCACTGGGACAGAGGACTATGGCTACACCTTC. It translates to CAITGTEDYGYTF.

This clone appeared a few times. This chain uses TRBV28 with TRBJ1-2; D is unresolved. Germline V gene data show CDR1 as MDHEN and CDR2 as SYDVKM. Trimming took off 8 bases at V and 4 bases at J, with 14 bases between the two ends. This CDR3 has 13 residues. CDR3 DNA sequence: TGTGCCAGCCAGTTGGCGGTAGGCTATGGCTACACCTTC. Amino acid sequence: CASQLAVGYGYTF.

The sample holds a few counts of this clone. The J gene is TRBJ2-3, the V gene TRBV7-2; 10 nucleotides align to TRBD1. The CDR3 runs to 15 residues. With 4 bases clipped from V and 4 bases from J, the junction kept 5 bases outside the gene matches. Per the germline V gene, CDR1 is SGHTA and CDR2 is FQGNSA. As DNA, the CDR3 is TGTGCCAGCAGCTCGCCGGGACAGGGGTCAGATACGCAGTATTTT. The encoded protein is CASSSPGQGSDTQYF.

This clone has only a few counts. V is TRBV2 and J is TRBJ2-3, with TRBD2 matching 7 bases. This CDR3 spans 16 amino acids. V lost 6 bases and J lost 2; bases outside the gene matches: 11. In germline, CDR1 is SNHLY, CDR2 FYNNEI. The CDR3 bases are TGTGCCAGCAGCGGCTTCGAGGGAGGGGACACAGATACGCAGTATTTT. It specifies CASSGFEGGDTDTQYF.